Below are 17 T cell receptor beta chains sequenced from a single sample in a study of beta chain features in type 1 diabetes. Since all of the isolated RNA was reverse transcribed, expressed TCRB transcripts were what got sequenced. The assay was immunoSEQ multiplex PCR, and TCRdb's table has in-frame clones only and misses some. The sample has 150,000 or so clones; 7% to 10% are singletons. The sample taken for sequencing was central memory CD4+ T cells from blood. The origin of the receptors is a young man in good health.

This clone was seen only a few times. V is TRBV4-3 and J is TRBJ2-1; 7 bases are a match to TRBD1. Germline CDR1 and CDR2: LGHNA and YSLEER. The CDR3 consists of 17 residues. The junction had 16 bases not matched to a gene; V was cut back by 4 bases and J by 7 bases. The CDR3 spells CASSRTLGTATGNEQFF. For the CDR3, the DNA is TGCGCCAGCAGCCGAACTCTCGGGACAGCCACGGGGAATGAGCAGTTCTTC.

This clone was detected only a few times. This chain connects TRBV7-3 to TRBJ2-3, with 7 bases fitting TRBD2. The V segment lost 5 bases and the J segment 3 bases; nucleotides outside the gene matches: 5. CDR1 is SGHTA, CDR2 FQGTGA, per germline. The CDR3 runs 14 residues. CDR3 region: CASSKAGTTDTQYF. The CDR3 region has the DNA TGTGCCAGCAGCAAAGCGGGGACGACAGATACGCAGTATTTT.

The chain joins TRBV18 to TRBJ2-7; 10 bases are shared with TRBD2. The CDR3 runs to 15 residues. J gave up 5 bases and V 2 bases, and 6 bases lay outside the gene matches. CDR1 is KGHSH, CDR2 LQKENI, per germline. DNA for the CDR3: TGTGCCAGCTCACCAGTTATAGCGGGGGGCCACGAGCAGTACTTC. Amino acids: CASSPVIAGGHEQYF. Full variable domain (remainder filled in from reference TRBV18 and TRBJ2-7): NAGVMQNPRHLVRRRGQEARLRCSPMKGHSHVYWYRQLPEEGLKFMVYLQKENIIDESGMPKERFSAEFPKEGPSILRIQQVVRGDSAAYFCASSPVIAGGHEQYFGPGTRLTVT.

This clone has only a few counts. This chain links TRBV2 with TRBJ1-5; D is uncertain. Germline assignment: CDR1 SNHLY and CDR2 FYNNEI. The CDR3 length is 16 residues. Trimming pared 4 bases from V and 0 bases from J, leaving 13 bases between. CDR3 region: CASSGRTSLSNQPQHF. As DNA, the CDR3 is TGTGCCAGCAGTGGCAGAACCTCCCTTAGCAATCAGCCCCAGCATTTT.

This clone was found a few times. V is TRBV11-2 and J is TRBJ1-3, with D hard to call. The V gene lost 5 bases and the J gene lost 9 bases, with 17 bases spanning the gap. The CDR3 is 14 amino acids. Germline V gene data show CDR1 as SGHAT and CDR2 as FQNNGV. For the CDR3, the DNA is TGTGCCAGCAGCCCAGGATCCGGGGAGGGCACCATATATTTT. It is translated as CASSPGSGEGTIYF. Full variable domain (outside the CDR3, taken from reference TRBV11-2 and TRBJ1-3): EAGVAQSPRYKIIEKRQSVAFWCNPISGHATLYWYQQILGQGPKLLIQFQNNGVVDDSQLPKDRFSAERLKGVDSTLKIQPAKLEDSAVYLCASSPGSGEGTIYFGEGSWLTVV.

The chain recombines TRBV9 with TRBJ2-1; no definite D call. CDR1 is SGDLS, CDR2 YYNGEE, per germline. The CDR3 has 16 residues. The V end lost 4 bases, the J end lost 5 bases, and 19 bases lay between the germline ends. The CDR3 DNA sequence: TGTGCCAGCAGCTCCCCCCCAGGTGGTTCGAACAATGAGCAGTTCTTC. It codes for CASSSPPGGSNNEQFF.

The chain joins TRBV11-3 to TRBJ2-5; 11 positions match TRBD2. Germline assignment: CDR1 SGHNT and CDR2 YENEEA. The CDR3 loop spans 15 amino acids. Losses at the gene ends were 3 bases for V and 4 bases for J; bases not matched to a gene: 4. CDR3 DNA: TGTGCCAGCAGCTTGGGAGGGACTAGCGGAGAGACCCAGTACTTC. Translation: CASSLGGTSGETQYF.

The genes are TRBV18 and TRBJ2-4; no definite D call. There are 13 residues in the CDR3. V lost 5 bases to trimming and J lost 0 bases, with 5 bases between them. Germline-derived CDR1 and CDR2 are KGHSH and LQKENI. The CDR3 region has the DNA TGTGCCAGCTCAGGAGTAGCCAAAAACATTCAGTACTTC. Translation: CASSGVAKNIQYF.

The chain joins TRBV30 to TRBJ2-4; 8 bases fit TRBD2. With 8 bases clipped from V and 9 bases from J, the junction kept 15 bases outside the gene matches. Germline V lookup: CDR1 GTSNPN, CDR2 SVGIG (reference sequence). The CDR3 is 14 amino acids. The CDR3 DNA reads as TGTGCCGGGACATTGGCCAGCGGGGGAGCCATTCAGTACTTC. This gives the protein CAGTLASGGAIQYF.

The V and J genes are TRBV18 and TRBJ2-7; the match to TRBD2 covers 11 bases. V dropped 2 bases and J dropped 7; count of bases not matched to a gene: 10. Germline CDR1 is KGHSH and CDR2 is LQKENI. The CDR3 covers 16 residues. The CDR3 sequence is CASSPISGGATREQYF. The DNA for the CDR3 is TGTGCCAGCTCACCAATTAGCGGGGGGGCTACGCGGGAGCAGTACTTC.

In its sample, this clone was seen a few times. J is TRBJ1-2 and V is TRBV19; 10 positions agree with TRBD1. The CDR3 covers 14 residues. V shed 6 bases, J shed 6 bases, and the junction held 7 bases outside the gene matches. Germline V gene lookup returns CDR1 LNHDA and CDR2 SQIVND (reference sequence). The CDR3 protein is CASRRQGARDGYTF. The CDR3 DNA sequence: TGTGCCAGTAGGCGACAGGGGGCGCGAGATGGCTACACCTTC.

This clone was seen more than once but under ten times. V gene TRBV18 combines with J gene TRBJ2-4; TRBD2 aligns across 11 bases. After removal of 2 bases from V and 5 bases from J, the junction contained 5 bases not matched to a gene. The germline V gene has CDR1 KGHSH and CDR2 LQKENI. This CDR3 is 16 amino acids long. The CDR3 DNA is TGTGCCAGCTCACCAGTTTCTAGCGGGGGGCAAAACATTCAGTACTTC. It encodes CASSPVSSGGQNIQYF. The entire variable domain, with the rest obtained from reference TRBV18 and TRBJ2-4, is as follows: NAGVMQNPRHLVRRRGQEARLRCSPMKGHSHVYWYRQLPEEGLKFMVYLQKENIIDESGMPKERFSAEFPKEGPSILRIQQVVRGDSAAYFCASSPVSSGGQNIQYFGAGTRLSVL.

V gene TRBV7-2 combines with J gene TRBJ2-3; 7 bases are a match to TRBD2. This CDR3 comprises 15 residues. Germline V gene data show CDR1 as SGHTA and CDR2 as FQGNSA. V was clipped by 1 base and J by 5 bases; unmatched bases: 6. The CDR3 region is CASSLVVGGGDTQYF. The CDR3 DNA reads as TGTGCCAGCAGCTTAGTAGTGGGCGGGGGAGATACGCAGTATTTT.

This sequence joins TRBV25-1 and TRBJ1-4; TRBD1 aligns across 7 bases. This CDR3 has 16 residues. The V gene's germline CDR1 is MGHDK and CDR2 SYGVNS. The trim removed 1 base at V and 7 bases at J, leaving 9 bases unmatched. The CDR3 DNA sequence: TGTGCCAGCAGTGAATCTGGCCGGTCAGGGGGTGAAAAACTGTTTTTT. This codes for CASSESGRSGGEKLFF.

Only a few counts were recorded for this clone. The rearrangement links TRBV2 to TRBJ2-7, with D perhaps matching TRBD1 (6 bases). Trimming cost V 7 bases and J 3 bases, with 13 bases left between them. Germline CDR1 reads SNHLY; CDR2 reads FYNNEI. This CDR3 region has 13 residues. The CDR3 DNA is TGTGCCAGCAATAGCGTCAGGGGCTACGAGCAGTACTTC. This encodes CASNSVRGYEQYF.

This clone was seen at least ten times. Here the CDR3 reads CASSRGLAGSTDTQYF. The DNA of the CDR3 is TGTGCCAGCAGCCGCGGACTAGCGGGTTCCACAGATACGCAGTATTTT. The chain combines TRBV7-3 with TRBJ2-3; 11 bases align to TRBD2. J gave up 2 bases and V 5 bases, and 6 bases lay outside the gene matches. The CDR3 runs 16 residues. Germline CDR1 SGHTA, CDR2 FQGTGA.

This clone has only a few counts. The V and J genes are TRBV5-4 and TRBJ2-1; TRBD2 agrees at 8 bases. CDR3 length: 16 residues. V dropped 3 bases and J dropped 4; count of bases not matched to a gene: 9. Germline lookup yields CDR1 SGHNT and CDR2 YYREEE (reference sequence). The DNA for the CDR3 is TGTGCCAGCAGCTATGGACCGGGACTAGGGTACAATGAGCAGTTCTTC. Protein sequence: CASSYGPGLGYNEQFF.